The entry below describes one T cell receptor (beta chain). This specimen belongs to a study of OX40 agonist ivuxolimab in advanced cancers. At the level of the study: Mean age roughly 65 years, range roughly 20 to 85; around 80% male.

Looked up from germline, CDR1 is MNHNS and CDR2 is SASEGT. The CDR3 has 17 residues. Trimming took off 4 bases at V and 2 bases at J, with 19 bases between the two ends. The protocol was immunoSEQ multiplex PCR, while the TCRdb copy is restricted to in-frame clones and leaves out a portion. The sample holds around 75,000 clones, roughly 90% seen once. The chain uses TRBV6-1 and TRBJ2-3; D remains ambiguous. The sequence was collected from an adult with an advanced solid tumor such as melanoma, head and neck, liver or kidney cancer. Specimen: CD4+ or CD8+ T cells sorted from blood, collected in a trial of the OX40 agonist ivuxolimab. CDR3 residues: CASSGYGVPDFTDTQYF. The CDR3 coding sequence is TGTGCCAGCAGTGGGTATGGCGTCCCTGATTTCACAGATACGCAGTATTTT.